Each of the 13 T cell receptor beta chains below was sequenced from the same sample in a study of shared clonotypes between healthy human individuals. Sequencing was performed with immunoSEQ multiplex PCR; in TCRdb, only in-frame clones are kept and a portion is missing. The sample carries some 2 million clones, roughly 94% recorded once. The sequencing sample was made of naive CD4+ T cells sorted from blood. Subset specified: CD45RA+ positively selected. The origin of the receptors is a man aged 18-30 years in good health.

The V gene is TRBV6-1, the J gene TRBJ1-1, with unresolved D. CDR3 length: 13 amino acids. The V and J ends lost 10 bases and 0 bases respectively, with 12 bases between them. The germline gives CDR1 MNHNS, CDR2 SASEGT. The CDR3 here is CAIRGRLNTEAFF. CDR3 in DNA: TGTGCCATCAGAGGGCGGCTGAACACTGAAGCTTTCTTT.

The chain combines TRBV18 with TRBJ2-1; 10 bases agree with TRBD2. J was trimmed by 6 bases and V by 6 bases; bases with no gene match: 5. This CDR3 is 14 amino acids long. Germline CDR1 KGHSH, CDR2 LQKENI. CDR3 amino acids: CASSASGSPNEQFF. CDR3 DNA: TGTGCCAGCTCCGCTAGCGGGAGTCCCAATGAGCAGTTCTTC.

The CDR3 DNA reads as TGCGCCAGCAGCTTGGCCCAGGGGGCGCGGTATCAGCCCCAGCATTTT. It specifies CASSLAQGARYQPQHF. The chain combines TRBV5-1 with TRBJ1-5, with 8 positions matching TRBD1. V gave up 0 bases and J gave up 5 bases; unmatched junction bases: 7. Germline V lookup: CDR1 SGHRS, CDR2 YFSETQ. This CDR3 has 16 residues.

The chain couples TRBV11-2 to TRBJ1-2, with D hard to call. The ends were cut back, 1 base at V and 8 bases at J, with 11 bases in the middle. The CDR3 consists of 13 residues. Germline values: CDR1 SGHAT, CDR2 FQNNGV. The CDR3 protein is CASSLGEASGYTF. CDR3 DNA sequence: TGTGCCAGCAGCTTAGGTGAGGCATCCGGCTACACCTTC.

The chain is built from TRBV19 and TRBJ1-1; possibly TRBD1 for D (5 bases). Germline V gene data show CDR1 as LNHDA and CDR2 as SQIVND (reference sequence). V was pared by 2 bases and J by 0 bases, with 13 bases between. This CDR3 has 16 amino acids. The DNA for the CDR3 is TGTGCCAGTAGTATAAATAGGGGATATATGAACACTGAAGCTTTCTTT. This encodes CASSINRGYMNTEAFF.

This clone appeared a single time. This rearrangement joins TRBV7-2 to TRBJ2-4; D unresolved. V shed 11 bases and J shed 2 bases, with 13 bases lying between them. CDR1 is SGHTA, CDR2 FQGNSA, per germline. This CDR3 has 13 residues. In DNA form, the CDR3 reads TGTGCCTCGTTCGGGCTCTCCAAAAACATTCAGTACTTC. Its translation is CASFGLSKNIQYF.

The rearrangement joins TRBV3-1 (or the pseudogene TRBV3-2) to TRBJ2-6; D gene unclear. CDR1 is LGHDT, CDR2 YNNKEL, per germline (reference sequence). This CDR3 is built from 8 residues. CDR3 loop: CPPVILTF. The CDR3 DNA sequence: TGTCCCCCCGTAATCCTGACTTTC.

The chain employs TRBV9 and TRBJ2-7; D remains unclear. V dropped 0 bases and J dropped 6 bases, with 10 bases sitting between them. This CDR3 contains 13 residues. Looked up from germline, CDR1 is SGDLS and CDR2 is YYNGEE. CDR3: CASSVEMGTEQYF. CDR3 DNA sequence: TGTGCCAGCAGCGTAGAGATGGGAACCGAGCAGTACTTC.

The chain uses TRBV7-9 and TRBJ1-3; no firm D call. The germline gives CDR1 SEHNR, CDR2 FQNEAQ (reference sequence). Between the trimmed V and J ends, which lost 6 bases and 2 bases, there was a span of 8 bases. CDR3 size: 13 residues. CDR3 sequence (DNA): TGTGCCAGCAGGCCCGGAGCTGGAAACACCATATATTTT. Translating it yields CASRPGAGNTIYF.

V is TRBV7-2 and J is TRBJ2-2; unclear D gene. This CDR3 comprises 15 residues. CDR1 is SGHTA, CDR2 FQGNSA, per germline. The V end was cut by 2 bases, the J end by 6 bases, with 13 bases between. The CDR3 nucleotides are TGTGCCAGCAGCTTAATGTCTTCTCTCGCCGGGGAGCTGTTTTTT. Translation gives CASSLMSSLAGELFF.

V gene TRBV11-3 combines with J gene TRBJ2-7; D call uncertain. The CDR3 has 13 amino acids. Trimming pared 5 bases from V and 2 bases from J, leaving 10 bases between. CDR1 SGHNT and CDR2 YENEEA come from the germline V gene. In nucleotides, the CDR3 is TGTGCCAGCAGCGTGCGGCCTCCCTACGAGCAGTACTTC. Residues: CASSVRPPYEQYF.

The chain has TRBV27 and TRBJ2-7; 7 bases align to TRBD1. CDR3 length: 15 residues. Germline V lookup: CDR1 MNHEY, CDR2 SMNVEV (reference sequence). J lost 2 bases, V lost 6 bases, and 10 bases had no gene match. The CDR3 region has the DNA TGTGCCAGCAGAGTGCCGGGGACAGAAACCTACGAGCAGTACTTC. It encodes CASRVPGTETYEQYF.

CDR3 protein: CASSGRQGPEAFF. The CDR3 nucleotides read TGTGCCAGCAGCGGTAGACAGGGGCCTGAAGCTTTCTTT. The chain combines TRBV7-9 with TRBJ1-1; 8 bases match TRBD1. The CDR3 has 13 amino acids. Trimming removed 5 bases from V and 6 bases from J; junction bases left unmatched: 5. Per the germline V gene, CDR1 is SEHNR and CDR2 is FQNEAQ (reference sequence). Variable domain in full (rest from reference TRBV7-9 and TRBJ1-1): DTGVSQNPRHKITKRGQNVTFRCDPISEHNRLYWYRQTLGQGPEFLTYFQNEAQLEKSRLLSDRFSAERPKGSFSTLEIQRTEQGDSAMYLCASSGRQGPEAFFGQGTRLTVV.